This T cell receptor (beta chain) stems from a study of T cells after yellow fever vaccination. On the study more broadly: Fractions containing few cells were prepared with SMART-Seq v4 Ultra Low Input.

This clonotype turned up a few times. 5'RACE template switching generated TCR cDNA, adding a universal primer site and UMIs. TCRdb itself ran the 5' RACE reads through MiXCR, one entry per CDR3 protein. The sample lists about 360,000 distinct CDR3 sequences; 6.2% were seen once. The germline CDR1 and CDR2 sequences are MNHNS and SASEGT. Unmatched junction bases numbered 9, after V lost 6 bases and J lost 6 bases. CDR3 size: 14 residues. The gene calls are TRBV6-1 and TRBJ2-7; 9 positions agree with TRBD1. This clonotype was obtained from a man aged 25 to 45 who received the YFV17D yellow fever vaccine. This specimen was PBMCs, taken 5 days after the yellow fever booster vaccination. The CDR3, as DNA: TGTGCCAGCAGCCTCGGACAGGGGACCCCCGAGCAGTACTTC. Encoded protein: CASSLGQGTPEQYF.